This entry describes one T cell receptor beta chain. The data were obtained in a study of T cells in Graves' hyperthyroidism and ophthalmopathy. Stable Graves' hyperthyroidism meant no ophthalmopathy progression within 18 months. Thyroid ultrasound, orbital computed tomography, clinical symptoms, and serum thyroxine and TRAb underpinned diagnoses. Authors of the study amplified TCR beta CDR3 regions from RNA transcripts. In the first-round RT-PCR of the TCR CDR3, the HTBI primer set was used. TCRdb re-derived calls from the multiplex PCR reads in MiXCR, one entry per CDR3 protein. The repertoire consists of 550,000 to 800,000 distinct CDR3 sequences, with about a sixth occurring once and the leading ten covering approximately 8.4%. The CDR3 is 12 residues long. V was shortened by 7 bases and J by 8 bases, with 15 bases between the two germline ends. From germline, CDR1 is DFQATT and CDR2 SNEGSKA (reference sequence).

The sequence derives from a man aged 18 to 29 with Graves' hyperthyroidism. Sequencing was done on a sample of blood. The J gene is TRBJ2-1, the V gene TRBV20-1, with TRBD1 as a possible D gene (6 bases). The DNA for the CDR3 is TGCAGTGGCGTCAGGGGCGGAGATGAGCAGTTCTTC. Translated: CSGVRGGDEQFF.